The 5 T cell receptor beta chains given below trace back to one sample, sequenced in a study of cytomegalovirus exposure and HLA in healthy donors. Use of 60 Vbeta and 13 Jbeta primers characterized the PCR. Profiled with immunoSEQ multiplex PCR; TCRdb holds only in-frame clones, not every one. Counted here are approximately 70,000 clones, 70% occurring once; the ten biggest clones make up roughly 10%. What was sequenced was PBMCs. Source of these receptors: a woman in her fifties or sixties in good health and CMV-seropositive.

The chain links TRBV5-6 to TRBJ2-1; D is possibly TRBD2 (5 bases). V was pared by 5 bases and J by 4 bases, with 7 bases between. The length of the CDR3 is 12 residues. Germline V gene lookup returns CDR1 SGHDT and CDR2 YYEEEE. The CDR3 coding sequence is TGTGCCAGCAGACAGCGGTACAATGAGCAGTTCTTC. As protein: CASRQRYNEQFF.

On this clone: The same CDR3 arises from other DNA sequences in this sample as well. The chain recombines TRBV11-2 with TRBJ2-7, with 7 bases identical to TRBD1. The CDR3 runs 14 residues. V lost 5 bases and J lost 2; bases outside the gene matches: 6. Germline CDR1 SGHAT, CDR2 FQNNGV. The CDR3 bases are TGTGCCAGCAGCACCCGGGACAGTCCCTACGAGCAGTACTTC. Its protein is CASSTRDSPYEQYF.

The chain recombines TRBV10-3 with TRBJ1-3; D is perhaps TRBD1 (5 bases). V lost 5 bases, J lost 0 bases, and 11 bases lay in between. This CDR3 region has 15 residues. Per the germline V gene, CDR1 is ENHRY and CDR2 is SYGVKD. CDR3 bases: TGTGCCATCAGTCCCGACAGTTTCTCTGGAAACACCATATATTTT. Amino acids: CAISPDSFSGNTIYF.

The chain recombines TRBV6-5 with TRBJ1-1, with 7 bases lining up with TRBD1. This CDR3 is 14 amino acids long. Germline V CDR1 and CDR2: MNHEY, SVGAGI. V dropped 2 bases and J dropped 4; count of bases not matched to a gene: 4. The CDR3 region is CASSYRGQGTEAFF. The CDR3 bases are TGTGCCAGCAGTTACAGGGGGCAGGGCACTGAAGCTTTCTTT.

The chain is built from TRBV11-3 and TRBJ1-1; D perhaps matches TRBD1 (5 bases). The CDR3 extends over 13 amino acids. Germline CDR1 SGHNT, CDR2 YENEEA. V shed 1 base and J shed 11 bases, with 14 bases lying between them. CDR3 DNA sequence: TGTGCCAGCAGCTTAGCTGATTCAGGGCCTGCTTTCTTT. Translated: CASSLADSGPAFF. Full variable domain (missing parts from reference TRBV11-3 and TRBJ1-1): EAGVVQSPRYKIIEKKQPVAFWCNPISGHNTLYWYLQNLGQGPELLIRYENEEAVDDSQLPKDRFSAERLKGVDSTLKIQPAELGDSAVYLCASSLADSGPAFFGQGTRLTVV.